The 17 T cell receptor beta chains below come from one sample, sequenced in a study of T cell responses to AZD1222 COVID-19 vaccine. Sequencing was performed with immunoSEQ multiplex PCR; in TCRdb, only in-frame clones are kept and a portion is missing. The table includes 150,000 to 200,000 clones, about 87% detected once. The starting material was peripheral blood, obtained 28 days after the second dose of the MenACWY control vaccine. The receptors stem from an adult who received the MenACWY meningococcal vaccine as a control.

This rearrangement joins TRBV5-4 to TRBJ2-6, with unresolved D. Trimming removed 0 bases from V and 8 bases from J, with 3 bases in between. Germline V gene data show CDR1 as SGHNT and CDR2 as YYREEE (reference sequence). This CDR3 spans 12 amino acids. The CDR3 loop reads CASSLGPNVLTF. The DNA of the CDR3 is TGTGCCAGCAGCTTGGGCCCCAACGTCCTGACTTTC.

The chain combines TRBV28 with TRBJ1-1, with TRBD1 as a possible D gene (5 bases). Germline V gene data show CDR1 as MDHEN and CDR2 as SYDVKM. The CDR3 is 14 residues long. Trimming shortened V by 5 bases and J by 5 bases, and 15 bases separated the two germline ends. CDR3 nucleotide sequence: TGTGCCAGCAGTCCAAGTCGGGGGTGGACTGAAGCTTTCTTT. It translates to CASSPSRGWTEAFF.

The chain links TRBV2 to TRBJ1-1; D uncertain. Trimming shortened V by 2 bases and J by 5 bases, and 12 bases separated the two germline ends. CDR3 length equals 14 residues. The germline CDR1 and CDR2 sequences are SNHLY and FYNNEI. The CDR3 protein is CASSENRAGTEAFF. The CDR3 nucleotides are TGTGCCAGCAGTGAAAATAGGGCGGGGACTGAAGCTTTCTTT.

The chain's CDR3 is CAISESDSPSYNEQFF. CDR3 coding DNA: TGTGCCATCAGTGAGTCAGACTCTCCCTCCTACAATGAGCAGTTCTTC. The chain couples TRBV10-3 to TRBJ2-1; no firm D call. V dropped 0 bases and J dropped 0 bases, with 9 bases sitting between them. Germline V gene sequence: CDR1 ENHRY, CDR2 SYGVKD. The CDR3 extends over 16 amino acids.

The chain uses TRBV5-1 and TRBJ2-5; TRBD1 matches 8 bases. CDR1 is SGHRS and CDR2 is YFSETQ in the germline V gene. V trimming: 4 bases; J trimming: 2 bases; junction bases outside the gene matches: 1. CDR3 size: 13 residues. CDR3 coding DNA: TGCGCCAGCAGCCGACAGGGGCAAGAGACCCAGTACTTC. Protein product: CASSRQGQETQYF. The full variable domain, with the rest looked up from reference TRBV5-1 and TRBJ2-5, is KAGVTQTPRYLIKTRGQQVTLSCSPISGHRSVSWYQQTPGQGLQFLFEYFSETQRNKGNFPGRFSGRQFSNSRSEMNVSTLELGDSALYLCASSRQGQETQYFGPGTRLLVL.

The rearrangement joins TRBV29-1 to TRBJ2-1, with 8 bases lining up with TRBD2. Unmatched junction bases numbered 7, after V lost 6 bases and J lost 3 bases. This CDR3 comprises 14 residues. Germline CDR1 SQVTM, CDR2 ANQGSEA. The CDR3 is CSVPGGSIYNEQFF. The CDR3 DNA reads as TGCAGCGTCCCGGGGGGGAGCATCTACAATGAGCAGTTCTTC.

This chain joins TRBV25-1 and TRBJ2-3; 7 bases fit TRBD2. CDR1 is MGHDK and CDR2 is SYGVNS in the germline V gene. Trimming removed 8 bases from V and 0 bases from J; junction bases left unmatched: 5. The CDR3 length is 14 residues. The CDR3 coding sequence is TGTGCCAGCTCCGAGGGAGGGAGCACAGATACGCAGTATTTT. Translating it yields CASSEGGSTDTQYF.

The V and J genes are TRBV6-2 or TRBV6-3 and TRBJ2-3; maybe TRBD1 (6 bases). The CDR3 is 14 amino acids. The ends were cut back, 2 bases at V and 5 bases at J, with 11 bases in the middle. Germline CDR1 MNHEY, CDR2 SVGEGT. The CDR3 DNA reads as TGTGCCAGCAGTTACCTGACAGGAGGAGATACGCAGTATTTT. Its protein is CASSYLTGGDTQYF.

The chain employs TRBV10-1 and TRBJ2-7; the D call may be TRBD1 or TRBD2 (6 bases each). Trimming pared 1 base from V and 6 bases from J, leaving 13 bases between. The CDR3 extends over 14 amino acids. Germline V gene lookup returns CDR1 WNHNN and CDR2 SYGVQD (reference sequence). The CDR3 is CASSELWPGAEQYF. CDR3 coding DNA: TGCGCCAGCAGTGAGTTGTGGCCGGGGGCCGAGCAGTACTTC.

This chain connects TRBV25-1 to TRBJ2-2; D tentatively reads TRBD1 or TRBD2 (5 bases each). The CDR3 runs 14 residues. Germline CDR1 is MGHDK and CDR2 is SYGVNS. V gave up 3 bases and J gave up 6 bases, with 11 bases separating them. The CDR3 loop is CASSEARGAGELFF. The CDR3 DNA reads as TGTGCCAGCAGTGAGGCCCGAGGGGCCGGGGAGCTGTTTTTT. The variable domain in full, with the rest retrieved from reference TRBV25-1 and TRBJ2-2, is EADIYQTPRYLVIGTGKKITLECSQTMGHDKMYWYQQDPGMELHLIHYSYGVNSTEKGDLSSESTVSRIRTEHFPLTLESARPSHTSQYLCASSEARGAGELFFGEGSRLTVL.

The chain links TRBV20-1 to TRBJ1-1, with 9 bases matching TRBD1. Looked up from germline, CDR1 is DFQATT and CDR2 is SNEGSKA (reference sequence). The V segment lost 3 bases and the J segment 1 base; nucleotides outside the gene matches: 3. The CDR3 length is 14 residues. The CDR3 DNA is TGCAGTGCTAGTGGGGGACAGGGGAACACTGAAGCTTTCTTT. Its protein product is CSASGGQGNTEAFF.

Concerning this clone: Different DNA sequences within this sample yield the same CDR3. J is TRBJ1-5 and V is TRBV4-3, with D perhaps TRBD1 (5 bases). The germline V gene encodes CDR1 LGHNA and CDR2 YSLEER. V gave up 0 bases and J gave up 2 bases, with 5 bases separating them. CDR3 length: 14 amino acids. The CDR3 coding sequence is TGCGCCAGCAGCCAAGAGGGGGGCAATCAGCCCCAGCATTTT. Translation: CASSQEGGNQPQHF.

V is TRBV27 and J is TRBJ1-2; D gene unclear. The CDR3 covers 12 residues. CDR1 is MNHEY and CDR2 is SMNVEV in the germline V gene (reference sequence). Trimming took off 6 bases at V and 8 bases at J, with 13 bases between the two ends. Here the CDR3 DNA reads TGTGCCAGCAGAACCCTCGGACGGGGCTACACCTTC. Amino acids: CASRTLGRGYTF.

This sequence joins TRBV6-5 and TRBJ2-3; 11 nucleotides align to TRBD1. After removal of 4 bases from V and 6 bases from J, the junction contained 3 bases not matched to a gene. This CDR3 contains 14 residues. Germline V gives CDR1 MNHEY, CDR2 SVGAGI. The CDR3 here is CASSSGQGVDTQYF. The CDR3 DNA sequence: TGTGCCAGCAGTTCGGGACAGGGGGTGGATACGCAGTATTTT.

The CDR3 DNA reads as TGTGCCTGGAGTCCGACGGGAATGACCCAGCCCCAGCATTTT. Translated, it gives CAWSPTGMTQPQHF. This rearrangement joins TRBV30 to TRBJ1-5; D gene unclear. CDR1 and CDR2 from the germline V gene are GTSNPN and SVGIG (reference sequence). The CDR3 runs 14 residues. The V and J ends lost 2 bases and 7 bases respectively, with 15 bases between them.

The J gene is TRBJ1-1, the V gene TRBV6-5, with 7 bases identical to TRBD1. J lost 0 bases, V lost 3 bases, and 7 bases had no gene match. CDR3 length equals 16 residues. From germline, CDR1 is MNHEY and CDR2 SVGAGI. The CDR3 region is CASSYEAGTVNTEAFF. Here the CDR3 DNA reads TGTGCCAGCAGTTATGAAGCCGGGACAGTGAACACTGAAGCTTTCTTT.

V gene TRBV24-1 combines with J gene TRBJ2-1; 9 bases align to TRBD2. The CDR3 has 18 residues. The junction had 8 bases not matched to a gene; V was cut back by 0 bases and J by 3 bases. The germline V gene has CDR1 KGHDR and CDR2 SFDVKD. The CDR3 sequence: CATSDLPGLATNYNEQFF. In DNA form, the CDR3 reads TGTGCCACCAGTGATTTGCCGGGACTAGCAACGAACTACAATGAGCAGTTCTTC.